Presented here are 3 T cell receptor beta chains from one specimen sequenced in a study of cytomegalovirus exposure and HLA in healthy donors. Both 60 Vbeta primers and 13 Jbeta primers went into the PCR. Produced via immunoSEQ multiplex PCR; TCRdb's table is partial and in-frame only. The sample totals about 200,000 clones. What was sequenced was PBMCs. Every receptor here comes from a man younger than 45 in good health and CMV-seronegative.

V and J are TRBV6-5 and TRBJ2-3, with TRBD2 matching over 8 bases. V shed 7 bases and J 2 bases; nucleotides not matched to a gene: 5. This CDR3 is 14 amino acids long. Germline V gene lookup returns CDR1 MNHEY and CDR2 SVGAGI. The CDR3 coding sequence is TGTGCCAGCAAGCGGGAGAGATACACAGATACGCAGTATTTT. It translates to CASKRERYTDTQYF.

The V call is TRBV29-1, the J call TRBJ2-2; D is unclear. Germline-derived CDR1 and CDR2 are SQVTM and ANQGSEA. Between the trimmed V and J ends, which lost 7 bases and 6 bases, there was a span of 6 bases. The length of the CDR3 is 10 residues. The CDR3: CSASAGELFF. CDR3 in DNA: TGCAGCGCCTCGGCCGGGGAGCTGTTTTTT.

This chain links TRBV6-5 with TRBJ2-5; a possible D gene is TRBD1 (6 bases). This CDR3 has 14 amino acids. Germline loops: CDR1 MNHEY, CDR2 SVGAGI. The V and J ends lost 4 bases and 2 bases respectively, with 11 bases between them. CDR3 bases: TGTGCCAGCAGTTCCTGGACAGATCAAGAGACCCAGTACTTC. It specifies CASSSWTDQETQYF.